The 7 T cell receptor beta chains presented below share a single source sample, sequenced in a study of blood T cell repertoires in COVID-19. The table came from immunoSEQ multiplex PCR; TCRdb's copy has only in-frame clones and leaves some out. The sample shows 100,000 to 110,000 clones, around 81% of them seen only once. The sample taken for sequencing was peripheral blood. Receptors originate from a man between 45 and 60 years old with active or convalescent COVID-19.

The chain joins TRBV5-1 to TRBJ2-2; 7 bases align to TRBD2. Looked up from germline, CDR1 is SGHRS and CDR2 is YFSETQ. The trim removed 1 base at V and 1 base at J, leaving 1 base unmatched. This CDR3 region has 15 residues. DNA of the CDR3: TGCGCCAGCAGCTTGATAGCGGGGAACACCGGGGAGCTGTTTTTT. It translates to CASSLIAGNTGELFF.

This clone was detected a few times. CDR3 residues: CASSTTVQLLAKNIQYF. Here the CDR3 DNA reads TGTGCCAGTAGTACCACGGTACAGCTACTAGCCAAAAACATTCAGTACTTC. The chain joins TRBV19 to TRBJ2-4; no clear D. This CDR3 region has 17 residues. V was pared by 4 bases and J by 0 bases, with 16 bases between. Germline V gene sequence: CDR1 LNHDA, CDR2 SQIVND (reference sequence). Based on the CDR3 plus reference TRBV19 and TRBJ2-4, the full variable domain is DGGITQSPKYLFRKEGQNVTLSCEQNLNHDAMYWYRQDPGQGLRLIYYSQIVNDFQKGDIAEGYSVSREKKESFPLTVTSAQKNPTAFYLCASSTTVQLLAKNIQYFGAGTRLSVL.

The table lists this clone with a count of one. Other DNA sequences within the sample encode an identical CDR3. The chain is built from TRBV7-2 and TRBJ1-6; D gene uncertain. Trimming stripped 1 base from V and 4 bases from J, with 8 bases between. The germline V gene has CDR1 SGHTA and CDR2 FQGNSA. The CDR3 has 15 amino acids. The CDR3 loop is CASSLGRGYNSPLHF. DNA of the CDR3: TGTGCCAGCAGCTTAGGACGCGGTTATAATTCACCCCTCCACTTT. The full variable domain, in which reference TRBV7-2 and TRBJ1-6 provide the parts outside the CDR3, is GAGVSQSPSNKVTEKGKDVELRCDPISGHTALYWYRQSLGQGLEFLIYFQGNSAPDKSGLPSDRFSAERTGGSVSTLTIQRTQQEDSAVYLCASSLGRGYNSPLHFGNGTRLTVT.

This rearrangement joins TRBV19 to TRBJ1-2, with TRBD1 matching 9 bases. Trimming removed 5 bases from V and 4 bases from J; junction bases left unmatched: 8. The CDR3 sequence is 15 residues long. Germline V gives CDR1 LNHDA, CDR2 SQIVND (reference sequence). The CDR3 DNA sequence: TGTGCCAGTAGTTTACCGGGACAGGGCGTCTATGGCTACACCTTC. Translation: CASSLPGQGVYGYTF.

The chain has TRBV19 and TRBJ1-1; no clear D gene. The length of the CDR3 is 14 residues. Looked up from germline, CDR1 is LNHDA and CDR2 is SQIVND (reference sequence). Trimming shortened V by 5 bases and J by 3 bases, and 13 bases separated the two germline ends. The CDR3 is CASSPVVEDTEAFF. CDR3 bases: TGTGCCAGTAGTCCCGTGGTTGAGGACACTGAAGCTTTCTTT. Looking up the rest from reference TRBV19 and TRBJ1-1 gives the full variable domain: DGGITQSPKYLFRKEGQNVTLSCEQNLNHDAMYWYRQDPGQGLRLIYYSQIVNDFQKGDIAEGYSVSREKKESFPLTVTSAQKNPTAFYLCASSPVVEDTEAFFGQGTRLTVV.

CDR3 nucleotides: TGCGCCAGCAGCTTGGGCGCGGGAATACAAGAGACCCAGTACTTC. It translates to CASSLGAGIQETQYF. The chain has TRBV5-1 and TRBJ2-5; D might be TRBD2 (6 bases). CDR3 length: 15 amino acids. Trimming took 0 bases from V and 2 from J, leaving 11 bases between them. The germline V gene has CDR1 SGHRS and CDR2 YFSETQ.

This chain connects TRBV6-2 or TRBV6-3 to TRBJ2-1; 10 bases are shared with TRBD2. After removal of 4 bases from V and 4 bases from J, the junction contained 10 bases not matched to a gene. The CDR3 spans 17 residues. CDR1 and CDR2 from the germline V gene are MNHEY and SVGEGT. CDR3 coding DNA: TGTGCCAGCAGTTCCCGGACTAGCGGCTATTCATACAATGAGCAGTTCTTC. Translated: CASSSRTSGYSYNEQFF.